Sequencing of this T cell receptor (beta chain) was carried out in a study of T-cell reconstitution after alpha-beta-depleted transplantation in children. A library of TCRbeta sequences, prepared with unique molecular identifiers, was generated. One entry per CDR3 protein results from TCRdb running MiXCR on the PCR reads. The sample yields over 550,000 distinct CDR3 sequences, under 12% seen once. This clonotype was recorded many times. This CDR3 contains 11 residues. The V gene's germline CDR1 is LGHNA and CDR2 YNFKEQ. With 5 bases removed from V and 4 bases from J, the gap between germline ends came to 5 bases.

This sequence originates from a human donor who donated a stem cell graft to a child with acute myeloid leukemia. This chain links TRBV4-2 with TRBJ2-5; possible D gene TRBD2, 5 bases. The starting material was PBMCs from the stem cell graft donor, obtained from the stem cell graft. This CDR3 reads CASSEGETQYF. Here the CDR3 DNA reads TGTGCCAGCAGCGAGGGAGAGACCCAGTACTTC.